This T cell receptor beta chain emerged from a study of blood T cells in healthy people across ages. In its sample, this clonotype was seen a few times. Primers used in a second PCR of roughly 6 to 11 cycles were a sample-barcoded 5' primer and a J-beta primer mix. Each of the cDNA molecules was tagged by a template-switch adaptor with 12 random nucleotides. A single record per CDR3 protein comes from TCRdb applying MiXCR to the 5' RACE reads. The repertoire holds 1.5 million to 2 million distinct CDR3 sequences, with roughly 27% as singletons. Every sample gave at least 5 micrograms of total RNA when it was extracted. This receptor was obtained from a woman aged 25 to 45 in good health. Sequencing input: blood.

The CDR3 DNA is TGTGCCAGCAGCTTAACTGAGGGGGCGGGAGATACGCAGTATTTT. Its protein product is CASSLTEGAGDTQYF. V is TRBV7-9 and J is TRBJ2-3, with TRBD1 matching over 7 bases. The CDR3 is 15 residues long. V lost 2 bases to trimming and J lost 5 bases; unmatched junction nucleotides: 7. In germline, CDR1 is SEHNR, CDR2 FQNEAQ (reference sequence).